This T cell receptor beta chain was captured in a study of T cell repertoires in cytomegalovirus infection. For the study at large: The authors relied on CMV epitopes, both recently identified HLA-C-restricted and well-studied HLA-B-restricted. CMV infection together with matching HLA type was indicated by public TCR beta signatures.

In germline, CDR1 is SGHTA, CDR2 FQGTGA. V was pared by 5 bases and J by 4 bases, with 23 bases between. The CDR3 runs 17 residues. General observations from the study: The cumulative frequency of public TCR beta families distinguished individuals who carried CMV together with the relevant HLA. Ex vivo responses were dominated by HLA-C-restricted CMV-specific TCR beta clonotypes.

Comments on this clonotype: Its antigen remains unknown.

Using its own MiXCR run on the reads, TCRdb lists one record per CDR3 protein. The data show 750,000 to 950,000 distinct CDR3 sequences, with 29% seen just once and around 13% held by the top ten. This TCR derives from a human donor in good health (CMV status not recorded). Some clones in this sample may be carry-over from other donors' samples. The chain recombines TRBV7-3 with TRBJ1-2; D might be TRBD1 (5 bases). The sequenced sample was cultured CD8+ T cells from PBMCs, obtained from culture after CMV antigen stimulation. CDR3 residues: CASSPHPRGPTGYGYTF. The DNA of the CDR3 is TGTGCCAGCAGCCCACACCCCCGGGGACCGACGGGCTATGGCTACACCTTC.